This TCR beta chain was observed in a study of PD-L1 blockade in urothelial cancer. For the study at large: Patients commenced intravenous atezolizumab, 1,200 mg every 3 weeks, in the mid-2010s. Regarding the study as a whole: Below-median pretreatment blood TCR clonality was a predictor of better survival. Clones that were tumor-associated expanded more in the blood of durable-benefit patients at 3 weeks.

Concerning this clone itself: Its specificity is not known.

Germline V gene data show CDR1 as MGHRA and CDR2 as YSYEKL. J gave up 1 base and V 3 bases, and 12 bases lay outside the gene matches. The CDR3 covers 18 residues. TCRdb keeps only in-frame clones here, not all; method: immunoSEQ multiplex PCR. The table records tens of thousands of clones, roughly nine tenths of them present only once. Time point: pretreatment peripheral blood. The TCR sequence derives from a man aged 70 or older with urothelial cancer. Sequenced here: PBMCs, sampled around atezolizumab (anti-PD-L1) treatment. The chain combines TRBV4-1 with TRBJ1-1; TRBD1 agrees at 9 bases. This chain's CDR3 is CASSHPPATGGKNTEAFF. CDR3 nucleotide sequence: TGCGCCAGCAGCCACCCCCCTGCGACAGGGGGGAAGAACACTGAAGCTTTCTTT.